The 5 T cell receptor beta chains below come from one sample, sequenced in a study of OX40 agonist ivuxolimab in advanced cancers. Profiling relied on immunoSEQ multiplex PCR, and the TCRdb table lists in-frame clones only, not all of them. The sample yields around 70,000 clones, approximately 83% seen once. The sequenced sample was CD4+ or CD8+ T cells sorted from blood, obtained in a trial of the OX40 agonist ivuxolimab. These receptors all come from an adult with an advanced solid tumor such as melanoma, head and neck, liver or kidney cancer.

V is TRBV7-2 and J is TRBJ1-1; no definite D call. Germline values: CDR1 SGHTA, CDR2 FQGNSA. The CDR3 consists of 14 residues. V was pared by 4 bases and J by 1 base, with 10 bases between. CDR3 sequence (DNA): TGTGCCAGCAGCTCAGCCGGACGGAACACTGAAGCTTTCTTT. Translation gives CASSSAGRNTEAFF.

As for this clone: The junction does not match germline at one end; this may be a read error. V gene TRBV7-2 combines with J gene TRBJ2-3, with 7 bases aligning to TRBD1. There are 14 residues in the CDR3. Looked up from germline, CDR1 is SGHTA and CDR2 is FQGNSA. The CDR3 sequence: CASRLGGTTDTQYF. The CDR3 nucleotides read TGTGCCAGCAGGTTAGGGGGCACCACAGATACGCAGTATTTT. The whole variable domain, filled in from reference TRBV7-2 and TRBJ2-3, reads GAGVSQSPSNKVTEKGKDVELRCDPISGHTALYWYRQSLGQGLEFLIYFQGNSAPDKSGLPSDRFSAERTGGSVSTLTIQRTQQEDSAVYLCASRLGGTTDTQYFGPGTRLTVL.

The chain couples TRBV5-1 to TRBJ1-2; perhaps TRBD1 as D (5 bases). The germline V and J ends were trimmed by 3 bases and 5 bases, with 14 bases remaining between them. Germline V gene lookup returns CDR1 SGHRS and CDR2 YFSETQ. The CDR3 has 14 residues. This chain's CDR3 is CASSWGLGGYGYTF. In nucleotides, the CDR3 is TGCGCCAGCAGCTGGGGCTTGGGTGGATATGGCTACACCTTC.

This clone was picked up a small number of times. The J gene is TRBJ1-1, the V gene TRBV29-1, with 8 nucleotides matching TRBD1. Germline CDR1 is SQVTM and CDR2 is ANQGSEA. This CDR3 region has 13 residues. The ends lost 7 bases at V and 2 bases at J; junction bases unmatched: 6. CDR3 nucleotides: TGCAGCGCTTTGACAGGGGCCAACACTGAAGCTTTCTTT. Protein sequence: CSALTGANTEAFF.

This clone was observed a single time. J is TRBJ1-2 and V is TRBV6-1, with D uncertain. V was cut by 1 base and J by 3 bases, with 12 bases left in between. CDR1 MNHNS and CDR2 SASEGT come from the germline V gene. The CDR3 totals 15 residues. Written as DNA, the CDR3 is TGTGCCAGCAGTGAAGATTTAATTAACGACTATGGCTACACCTTC. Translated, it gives CASSEDLINDYGYTF.